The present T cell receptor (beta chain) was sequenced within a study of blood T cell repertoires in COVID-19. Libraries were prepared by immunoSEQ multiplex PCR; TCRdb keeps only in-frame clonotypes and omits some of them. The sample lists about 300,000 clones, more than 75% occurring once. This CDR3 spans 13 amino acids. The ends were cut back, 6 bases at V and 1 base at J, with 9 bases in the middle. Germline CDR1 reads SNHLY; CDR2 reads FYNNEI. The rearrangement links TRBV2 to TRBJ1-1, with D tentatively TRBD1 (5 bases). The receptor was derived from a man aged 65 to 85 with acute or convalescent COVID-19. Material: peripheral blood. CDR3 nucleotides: TGTGCCAGCAGGGTAGGACAGAACACTGAAGCTTTCTTT. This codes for CASRVGQNTEAFF. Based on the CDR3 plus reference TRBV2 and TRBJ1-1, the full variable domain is EPEVTQTPSHQVTQMGQEVILRCVPISNHLYFYWYRQILGQKVEFLVSFYNNEISEKSEIFDDQFSVERPDGSNFTLKIRSTKLEDSAMYFCASRVGQNTEAFFGQGTRLTVV.